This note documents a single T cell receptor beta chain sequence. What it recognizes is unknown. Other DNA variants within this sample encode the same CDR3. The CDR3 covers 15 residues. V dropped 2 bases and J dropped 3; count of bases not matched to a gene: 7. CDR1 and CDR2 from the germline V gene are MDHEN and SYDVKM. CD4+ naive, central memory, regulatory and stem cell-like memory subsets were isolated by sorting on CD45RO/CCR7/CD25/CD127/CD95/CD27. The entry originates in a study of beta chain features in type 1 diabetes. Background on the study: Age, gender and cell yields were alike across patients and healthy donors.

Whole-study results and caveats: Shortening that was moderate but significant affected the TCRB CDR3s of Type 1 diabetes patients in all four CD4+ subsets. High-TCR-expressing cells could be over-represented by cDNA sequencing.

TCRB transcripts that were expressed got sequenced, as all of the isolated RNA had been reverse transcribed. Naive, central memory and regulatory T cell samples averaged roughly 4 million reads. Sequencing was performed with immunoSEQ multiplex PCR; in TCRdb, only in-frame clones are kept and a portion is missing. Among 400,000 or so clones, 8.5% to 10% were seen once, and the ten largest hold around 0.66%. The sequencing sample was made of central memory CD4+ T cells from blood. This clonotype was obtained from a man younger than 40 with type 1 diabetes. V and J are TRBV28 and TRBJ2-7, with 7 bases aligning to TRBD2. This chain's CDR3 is CASSLGLAVLYEQYF. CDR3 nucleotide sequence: TGTGCCAGCAGTTTAGGGCTAGCGGTCCTCTACGAGCAGTACTTC.